One sample yielded the 28 T cell receptor beta chains listed below, sequenced in a study of blood T cell repertoires in COVID-19. Clones were read by immunoSEQ multiplex PCR, and TCRdb kept only the in-frame ones, dropping some. The repertoire holds 130,000 to 150,000 clones, with around 85% as singletons. The sample comprised peripheral blood. These receptors all stem from a woman in her sixties or seventies with COVID-19, enrolled during active disease.

The chain carries TRBV5-1 and TRBJ2-5; TRBD2 agrees at 8 bases. Germline CDR1 and CDR2: SGHRS and YFSETQ. The CDR3 runs to 15 residues. Germline trimming cut 0 bases from V and 4 bases from J; bases unmatched to any gene: 5. As DNA, the CDR3 is TGCGCCAGCAGCTTGGCCGGTCTAGCGGGAGAGACCCAGTACTTC. It codes for CASSLAGLAGETQYF.

This rearrangement joins TRBV27 to TRBJ1-4; a possible D gene is TRBD1 (6 bases). The V and J ends lost 6 bases and 6 bases respectively, with 14 bases between them. CDR1 is MNHEY and CDR2 is SMNVEV in the germline V gene (reference sequence). There are 14 residues in the CDR3. CDR3 sequence: CASRGGSLDEKLFF. CDR3 in DNA: TGTGCCAGCAGAGGGGGATCTCTGGATGAAAAACTGTTTTTT. Variable domain in full (rest from reference TRBV27 and TRBJ1-4): EAQVTQNPRYLITVTGKKLTVTCSQNMNHEYMSWYRQDPGLGLRQIYYSMNVEVTDKGDVPEGYKVSRKEKRNFPLILESPSPNQTSLYFCASRGGSLDEKLFFGSGTQLSVL.

V and J are TRBV3-1 (or the pseudogene TRBV3-2) and TRBJ2-6, with TRBD1 identical over 7 bases. Germline V gene sequence: CDR1 LGHDT, CDR2 YNNKEL (reference sequence). J was trimmed by 1 base and V by 1 base; bases with no gene match: 7. The CDR3 runs 18 residues. CDR3 nucleotides: TGTGCCAGCAGCCAAGGACAGGGTGAAGCATCTGGGGCCAACGTCCTGACTTTC. This gives the protein CASSQGQGEASGANVLTF.

The rearrangement joins TRBV5-1 to TRBJ2-1; 9 bases map to TRBD2. The germline gives CDR1 SGHRS, CDR2 YFSETQ. The V and J ends lost 3 bases and 7 bases, in that order; junction bases with no gene match: 8. CDR3 length: 15 residues. The CDR3 sequence: CASSSGGGGANEQFF. In DNA form, the CDR3 reads TGCGCCAGCAGCTCAGGCGGCGGGGGGGCGAATGAGCAGTTCTTC.

The rearrangement links TRBV24-1 to TRBJ2-2; D is unclear. Germline CDR1 KGHDR, CDR2 SFDVKD. The CDR3 has 16 amino acids. V lost 2 bases to trimming and J lost 0 bases, with 9 bases between them. CDR3 loop: CATSDSTDSNTGELFF. In DNA form, the CDR3 reads TGTGCCACCAGTGATTCAACAGATTCGAACACCGGGGAGCTGTTTTTT.

V and J are TRBV29-1 and TRBJ2-7; D might be TRBD1 (5 bases). Germline-derived CDR1 and CDR2 are SQVTM and ANQGSEA. This CDR3 has 13 residues. V was cut by 4 bases and J by 1 base, with 11 bases left in between. The DNA for the CDR3 is TGCAGCGTTGTGGTCAGGGATTCCTACGAGCAGTACTTC. Its translation: CSVVVRDSYEQYF.

The V and J genes are TRBV10-3 and TRBJ2-7, with 8 bases matching TRBD1. The CDR3 contains 14 residues. V dropped 8 bases and J dropped 4; count of bases not matched to a gene: 10. The germline gives CDR1 ENHRY, CDR2 SYGVKD. This CDR3 reads CAIRPGGNNYEQYF. The CDR3 region has the DNA TGTGCCATCCGCCCAGGGGGCAACAATTACGAGCAGTACTTC.

The gene calls are TRBV21-1 and TRBJ1-5; the DNA was not compared with TRBD1, the D call given in the table. TRBV21-1 is labeled a pseudogene. This CDR3 spans 16 amino acids. CDR3 region: CASSTRDRGGHQPQHF. CDR3 coding DNA: TGTGCCAGCAGCACCCGGGACAGGGGGGGTCATCAGCCCCAGCATTTT.

The V call is TRBV6-2 or TRBV6-3, the J call TRBJ1-1; 7 bases are a match to TRBD1. The CDR3 is 18 residues long. The V gene end was trimmed by 6 bases and the J gene end by 1 base; junction bases not matched to a gene: 17. Germline CDR1 MNHEY, CDR2 SVGEGT. In DNA, the CDR3 is TGTGCCAGCAGCCGATATCGGGACAGTCGAAACAAGAACACTGAAGCTTTCTTT. This translates into CASSRYRDSRNKNTEAFF.

About this clone itself: The sample carries other DNA sequences with the same CDR3. The chain uses TRBV12-3 or TRBV12-4 and TRBJ2-2; D uncertain. Trimming took 6 bases from V and 3 from J, leaving 5 bases between them. This CDR3 comprises 12 residues. CDR3 amino acids: CASSRDTGELFF. The CDR3 nucleotides are TGTGCCAGCAGCCGGGACACCGGGGAGCTGTTTTTT.

The chain recombines TRBV11-2 with TRBJ2-1; 9 bases match TRBD2. CDR3 length equals 16 residues. V lost 8 bases and J lost 2; bases outside the gene matches: 10. Germline CDR1 and CDR2: SGHAT and FQNNGV. The CDR3 protein is CASDPGGGGAYNEQFF. The CDR3 DNA follows: TGTGCCAGCGACCCGGGAGGCGGGGGGGCCTACAATGAGCAGTTCTTC. Full variable domain (remainder filled in from reference TRBV11-2 and TRBJ2-1): EAGVAQSPRYKIIEKRQSVAFWCNPISGHATLYWYQQILGQGPKLLIQFQNNGVVDDSQLPKDRFSAERLKGVDSTLKIQPAKLEDSAVYLCASDPGGGGAYNEQFFGPGTRLTVL.

The chain employs TRBV24-1 and TRBJ2-7, with D maybe TRBD1 (5 bases). CDR3 size: 15 residues. Trimming took off 6 bases at V and 3 bases at J, with 17 bases between the two ends. CDR1 and CDR2 from the germline V gene are KGHDR and SFDVKD. The CDR3 sequence: CATSMGRIRVYEQYF. CDR3 sequence (DNA): TGTGCCACCAGTATGGGGCGCATTAGGGTCTACGAGCAGTACTTC.

The sample holds one count of this clone. The chain employs TRBV28 and TRBJ2-1, with D hard to call. CDR1 is MDHEN and CDR2 is SYDVKM in the germline V gene. Trimming removed 6 bases from V and 7 bases from J, with 7 bases in between. The CDR3 loop spans 11 amino acids. CDR3 protein: CASRLINEQFF. The CDR3 region has the DNA TGTGCCAGCAGGCTAATTAATGAGCAGTTCTTC.

V and J are TRBV19 and TRBJ2-7; D possibly corresponds to TRBD1 (5 bases). The V gene lost 4 bases and the J gene lost 3 bases, with 10 bases spanning the gap. This CDR3 is built from 13 residues. The germline V gene has CDR1 LNHDA and CDR2 SQIVND (reference sequence). The CDR3 DNA follows: TGTGCCAGTAGTAAAACAGGATACTACGAGCAGTACTTC. This gives the protein CASSKTGYYEQYF.

V gene TRBV19 combines with J gene TRBJ2-1, with 7 bases matching TRBD1. The CDR3 loop spans 16 amino acids. CDR1 is LNHDA and CDR2 is SQIVND in the germline V gene (reference sequence). The trim removed 1 base at V and 5 bases at J, leaving 8 bases unmatched. The CDR3 DNA reads TGTGCCAGTAGTATAGGTCCGGCAGGGGGTAACAATGAGCAGTTCTTC. Translated, it gives CASSIGPAGGNNEQFF.

This clone was detected only once. This rearrangement joins TRBV6-6 to TRBJ2-5; D is unclear. Germline CDR1 and CDR2: MNHNY and SVGAGI (reference sequence). V was shortened by 6 bases and J by 2 bases, with 4 bases between the two germline ends. The CDR3 totals 11 residues. CDR3 DNA: TGTGCCAGCAGAGCGCAAGAGACCCAGTACTTC. Its translation is CASRAQETQYF.

CDR3 DNA sequence: TGCAGCGTCCTGGACGGGGATAATTCACCCCTCCACTTT. Residues: CSVLDGDNSPLHF. The chain carries TRBV29-1 and TRBJ1-6, with D unclear. CDR1 is SQVTM and CDR2 is ANQGSEA in the germline V gene. The length of the CDR3 is 13 residues. With 6 bases removed from V and 5 bases from J, the gap between germline ends came to 11 bases. Full variable domain (outside the CDR3, taken from reference TRBV29-1 and TRBJ1-6): SAVISQKPSRDICQRGTSLTIQCQVDSQVTMMFWYRQQPGQSLTLIATANQGSEATYESGFVIDKFPISRPNLTFSTLTVSNMSPEDSSIYLCSVLDGDNSPLHFGNGTRLTVT.

This clone has just one count. This CDR3 is CASSADRDGNQPQHF. Here the CDR3 DNA reads TGTGCCAGCAGCGCGGACAGGGACGGCAATCAGCCCCAGCATTTT. The J gene is TRBJ1-5, the V gene TRBV9; 8 bases are shared with TRBD1. The CDR3 has 15 residues. Per the germline V gene, CDR1 is SGDLS and CDR2 is YYNGEE. The V gene end was trimmed by 3 bases and the J gene end by 2 bases; junction bases not matched to a gene: 4.

V gene TRBV9 combines with J gene TRBJ1-6; D is undetermined. Germline loops: CDR1 SGDLS, CDR2 YYNGEE. The CDR3 covers 16 residues. Trimming cost V 0 bases and J 9 bases, with 16 bases left between them. Here the CDR3 DNA reads TGTGCCAGCAGCGTAGCTTGGGCCAGCACCTCTTCACCCCTCCACTTT. Encoded protein: CASSVAWASTSSPLHF.

The chain has TRBV3-1 (or the pseudogene TRBV3-2) and TRBJ1-6; D perhaps matches TRBD1 (6 bases). Between the trimmed V and J ends, which lost 0 bases and 10 bases, there was a span of 10 bases. The CDR3 sequence is 14 residues long. The germline gives CDR1 LGHDT, CDR2 YNNKEL (reference sequence). CDR3: CASSQDGTQSPLHF. CDR3 in DNA: TGTGCCAGCAGCCAAGACGGGACACAATCACCCCTCCACTTT.

Only one count was recorded for this clone. The chain uses TRBV27 and TRBJ1-1; 9 bases are a match to TRBD1. V was clipped by 2 bases and J by 4 bases; unmatched bases: 5. CDR1 is MNHEY, CDR2 SMNVEV, per germline (reference sequence). This CDR3 has 15 residues. The CDR3 spells CASSLTTGGATEAFF. The CDR3 DNA is TGTGCCAGCAGTTTAACTACAGGGGGCGCCACTGAAGCTTTCTTT.

The CDR3 DNA sequence: TGTGCCAGTCGACAGGGAGCTAATGAAAAACTGTTTTTT. Translating gives CASRQGANEKLFF. The chain couples TRBV19 to TRBJ1-4; TRBD1 aligns across 7 bases. The CDR3 sequence is 13 residues long. CDR1 LNHDA and CDR2 SQIVND come from the germline V gene (reference sequence). The V gene end was trimmed by 8 bases and the J gene end by 3 bases; junction bases not matched to a gene: 3.

The chain recombines TRBV5-1 with TRBJ2-6, with 9 positions matching TRBD1. Germline CDR1 is SGHRS and CDR2 is YFSETQ. V shed 4 bases, J shed 2 bases, and the junction held 16 bases outside the gene matches. The CDR3 spans 20 residues. CDR3 nucleotides: TGCGCCAGCAGCGTACCGCCCGGGACAGGGTCGTCGACTGGGGCCAACGTCCTGACTTTC. It yields the protein CASSVPPGTGSSTGANVLTF.

The chain recombines TRBV6-5 with TRBJ2-5, with a weak D call TRBD2 (6 bases). This CDR3 spans 15 amino acids. The germline CDR1 and CDR2 sequences are MNHEY and SVGAGI. V was cut by 2 bases and J by 4 bases, with 14 bases left in between. The CDR3 nucleotides are TGTGCCAGCAGTTACGTCGGAGGGGATGGAGAGACCCAGTACTTC. Protein: CASSYVGGDGETQYF.

The J gene is TRBJ2-7, the V gene TRBV6-5; D is undetermined. Trimming took off 2 bases at V and 2 bases at J, with 13 bases between the two ends. CDR1 is MNHEY and CDR2 is SVGAGI in the germline V gene. The CDR3 is 15 residues long. The CDR3 sequence is CASSYQPTRTYEQYF. DNA for the CDR3: TGTGCCAGCAGTTACCAGCCGACACGAACCTACGAGCAGTACTTC.

This chain joins TRBV18 and TRBJ1-1; TRBD1 might be the D (6 bases). Germline V gives CDR1 KGHSH, CDR2 LQKENI. V was clipped by 5 bases and J by 8 bases, with 18 bases between them. CDR3 length equals 14 residues. The CDR3 DNA reads as TGTGCCAGCTCAACAGGGCCAAGCGGCACGGAAGCTTTCTTT. Residues: CASSTGPSGTEAFF.

This rearrangement joins TRBV28 to TRBJ1-2; D uncertain. CDR3 length: 14 amino acids. V was trimmed by 5 bases and J by 2 bases, leaving 12 bases between them. Germline CDR1 and CDR2: MDHEN and SYDVKM. The chain's CDR3 is CASSRPGLNYGYTF. In DNA form, the CDR3 reads TGTGCCAGCAGTCGTCCAGGATTAAACTATGGCTACACCTTC.

The V call is TRBV20-1, the J call TRBJ2-3; D remains unclear. CDR1 and CDR2 (germline): DFQATT, SNEGSKA (reference sequence). The CDR3 spans 11 residues. Deletions cut 5 bases from V and 4 bases from J, with 7 bases between. As DNA, the CDR3 is TGCAGTGCTCTACCGCCAGATACGCAGTATTTT. It translates to CSALPPDTQYF.